This TCR beta chain emerged from a study of blood T cell repertoires in COVID-19. As for the study in general: Researchers got acute and convalescent COVID-19 samples from the United States, Italy and Spain. PBMCs, B-cell-depleted T cells, or T cells were the source of the cDNA or gDNA that made up the material.

As processed by the authors: Counts of nucleated cells, estimated from reference gene primer amplification, were obtained. The protocol was immunoSEQ multiplex PCR, while the TCRdb copy is restricted to in-frame clones and leaves out a portion. Clonal size and the V and J genes are those of that table, whereas D and trimming came from the DNA. Of hundreds of thousands of clones in the sample, about 80% were seen once. The CDR3 contains 17 residues. CDR1 is SGDLS and CDR2 is YYNGEE in the germline V gene. Trimming took off 2 bases at V and 3 bases at J, with 20 bases between the two ends. The chain recombines TRBV9 with TRBJ1-2; D not certain. The specimen sequenced was peripheral blood. This receptor was taken from an elderly woman with acute or convalescent COVID-19. DNA for the CDR3: TGTGCCAGCAGCGTTGGTGGTTTCACCCTCCGGGACTATGGCTACACCTTC. Amino acid sequence: CASSVGGFTLRDYGYTF.